Below are 15 T cell receptor beta chains sequenced from a single sample in a study of CD8 T cells in ankylosing spondylitis. General observations from the study: Characteristic, it appeared, of ankylosing spondylitis blood was a TCR beta motif of fewer than 10 highly homologous variants.

TCRdb re-called the 5' RACE reads through MiXCR, storing one row per CDR3 protein. In the table there are hundreds of thousands of distinct CDR3 sequences, roughly a quarter of which are singletons. These receptors have no known antigen. Sequenced input: blood, either unsorted or a sorted T cell fraction (not recorded which). The receptors stem from a male donor with ankylosing spondylitis.

This clonotype was detected only once. V gene TRBV14 combines with J gene TRBJ2-7; the match to TRBD1 covers 9 bases. Germline V gene sequence: CDR1 SGHDN, CDR2 FVKESK. This CDR3 has 16 amino acids. J was trimmed by 2 bases and V by 9 bases; bases with no gene match: 14. This CDR3 reads CASTTGDRDRAYEQYF. The CDR3 DNA sequence: TGTGCCAGTACCACCGGTGACCGGGACAGGGCCTACGAGCAGTACTTC.

This chain uses TRBV3-1 with TRBJ1-2, with D perhaps matching TRBD1 (5 bases). The CDR3 consists of 15 residues. From germline, CDR1 is LGHDT and CDR2 YNNKEL (reference sequence). Deletions cut 0 bases from V and 8 bases from J, with 16 bases between. The CDR3 nucleotides read TGTGCCAGCAGCCAAGATGTTACAGGCGCTATCGGCTACACCTTC. It translates to CASSQDVTGAIGYTF.

This clonotype was detected a few times. J is TRBJ2-2 and V is TRBV12-3 or TRBV12-4; D remains unclear. V was pared by 6 bases and J by 4 bases, with 12 bases between. The CDR3 is 14 residues long. The CDR3: CASSPNVGTGELFF. Written as DNA, the CDR3 is TGTGCCAGCAGCCCGAATGTGGGCACCGGGGAGCTGTTTTTT.

This sequence joins TRBV11-2 and TRBJ2-5, with D possibly being TRBD2 (5 bases). In germline, CDR1 is SGHAT, CDR2 FQNNGV. Deletions cut 5 bases from V and 7 bases from J, with 14 bases between. There are 13 residues in the CDR3. The CDR3 sequence is CASSGLTARTQYF. CDR3 in DNA: TGTGCCAGCAGCGGACTCACCGCACGGACCCAGTACTTC. The full variable domain, its missing parts supplied by reference TRBV11-2 and TRBJ2-5, is EAGVAQSPRYKIIEKRQSVAFWCNPISGHATLYWYQQILGQGPKLLIQFQNNGVVDDSQLPKDRFSAERLKGVDSTLKIQPAKLEDSAVYLCASSGLTARTQYFGPGTRLLVL.

In this sample, this clonotype turned up a few times. V is TRBV7-8 and J is TRBJ2-1; 8 bases agree with TRBD2. This CDR3 is 16 amino acids long. Germline assignment: CDR1 SGHVS and CDR2 FQNEAQ. The V gene end was trimmed by 5 bases and the J gene end by 0 bases; junction bases not matched to a gene: 6. In DNA form, the CDR3 reads TGTGCCAGCAGCCCTAGCGGGCCCAGCTCCTACAATGAGCAGTTCTTC. It translates to CASSPSGPSSYNEQFF.

This clonotype was observed a handful of times. The gene calls are TRBV29-1 and TRBJ2-3, with 10 bases aligning to TRBD2. The CDR3 is 15 residues long. Looked up from germline, CDR1 is SQVTM and CDR2 is ANQGSEA. Germline trimming cut 3 bases from V and 3 bases from J; bases unmatched to any gene: 6. The CDR3 DNA follows: TGCAGCGTTGATGGACTAGCGGACGATACAGATACGCAGTATTTT. Translated: CSVDGLADDTDTQYF.

CDR3 bases: TGTGCCAGCAGCTCCGAGAGCGGGAGGGCCCGTGAGACCCAGTACTTC. This codes for CASSSESGRARETQYF. This chain joins TRBV7-6 and TRBJ2-5, with 10 bases fitting TRBD2. Germline CDR1 is SGHVS and CDR2 is FNYEAQ. J gave up 5 bases and V 4 bases, and 10 bases lay outside the gene matches. This CDR3 spans 16 amino acids.

The chain is built from TRBV20-1 and TRBJ2-7, with TRBD1 matching over 10 bases. Germline V gives CDR1 DFQATT, CDR2 SNEGSKA (reference sequence). V lost 4 bases to trimming and J lost 1 base; unmatched junction nucleotides: 7. The CDR3 is 15 residues long. As DNA, the CDR3 is TGCAGTGCTACGGGACAGGGGACGCGGTCCTACGAGCAGTACTTC. Translating it yields CSATGQGTRSYEQYF.

The chain uses TRBV7-8 and TRBJ2-5; a weak D match, TRBD1 (6 bases). Per the germline V gene, CDR1 is SGHVS and CDR2 is FQNEAQ. V was pared by 1 base and J by 7 bases, with 10 bases between. This CDR3 is built from 13 residues. The CDR3 nucleotides read TGTGCCAGCAGCTTAGGACAGGACCGGACCCAGTACTTC. This encodes CASSLGQDRTQYF.

This sequence joins TRBV6-1 and TRBJ2-7, with D possibly matching TRBD2 (6 bases). Trimming removed 2 bases from V and 0 bases from J, with 8 bases in between. The CDR3 length is 14 residues. CDR1 is MNHNS and CDR2 is SASEGT in the germline V gene. The CDR3 DNA follows: TGTGCCAGCAGTGAACTAGCGAACTCCTACGAGCAGTACGTC. This gives the protein CASSELANSYEQYV.

The V gene is TRBV27, the J gene TRBJ2-1, with TRBD2 matching over 8 bases. This CDR3 is 17 amino acids long. V was clipped by 5 bases and J by 1 base; unmatched bases: 10. CDR1 and CDR2 from the germline V gene are MNHEY and SMNVEV (reference sequence). CDR3 protein: CASSLQGTRVSYNEQFF. In nucleotides, the CDR3 is TGTGCCAGCAGTCTCCAAGGGACTAGGGTGTCCTACAATGAGCAGTTCTTC.

In its sample, this clonotype was seen many times. The J gene is TRBJ1-1, the V gene TRBV2, with unresolved D. The germline CDR1 and CDR2 sequences are SNHLY and FYNNEI. Trimming removed 4 bases from V and 4 bases from J, with 13 bases in between. The CDR3 totals 14 residues. The CDR3 protein is CASSVEGSGTEAFF. Here the CDR3 DNA reads TGTGCCAGCAGTGTGGAGGGATCGGGCACTGAAGCTTTCTTT.

This clonotype was seen a few times. The chain has TRBV6-1 and TRBJ2-1, with D tentatively TRBD2 (6 bases). V shed 6 bases and J shed 4 bases, with 13 bases lying between them. Per the germline V gene, CDR1 is MNHNS and CDR2 is SASEGT. The CDR3 consists of 14 residues. CDR3: CASRPLGGYNEQFF. The CDR3 DNA follows: TGTGCCAGCAGGCCCCTCGGGGGTTACAATGAGCAGTTCTTC.

A few counts support this clonotype. The V and J genes are TRBV7-9 and TRBJ2-7; D may be TRBD2 (6 bases). Germline V gene lookup returns CDR1 SEHNR and CDR2 FQNEAQ (reference sequence). The V and J ends lost 5 bases and 4 bases respectively, with 12 bases between them. This CDR3 has 13 amino acids. The chain's CDR3 is CASSLIAEYEQYV. The CDR3 DNA sequence: TGTGCCAGCAGCCTAATAGCGGAGTACGAGCAGTACGTC.

CDR3 residues: CASSLGPGDTIYF. Written as DNA, the CDR3 is TGTGCCAGCAGCTTAGGCCCTGGGGACACCATATATTTT. The chain has TRBV11-2 and TRBJ1-3; unclear D gene. The V gene's germline CDR1 is SGHAT and CDR2 FQNNGV. V lost 1 base and J lost 8, with 9 bases in between. The CDR3 is made up of 13 amino acids.